This T cell receptor beta chain was sequenced in a study of blood T cell repertoires in COVID-19. Overall study context: Acute and convalescent COVID-19 samples came from the United States, Italy and Spain. In each case, the material was cDNA or gDNA derived from T cells, B-cell-depleted T cells, or PBMCs.

CDR1 is SQVTM and CDR2 is ANQGSEA in the germline V gene. The CDR3 covers 14 residues. V was pared by 7 bases and J by 3 bases, with 17 bases between. This clone has more than one count but fewer than ten. In the original analysis: Amplifying reference gene primers gave estimates of nucleated cell counts. Here immunoSEQ multiplex PCR was the method, and the copy in TCRdb shows in-frame clones only, minus some. The DNA was the basis for D and trimming; V, J and clone size are from that table. The top ten hold about a sixth of the sample, which has around 65,000 clones, about three quarters seen once. The clonotype was recovered from an elderly man with acute or convalescent COVID-19. The V gene is TRBV29-1, the J gene TRBJ2-3; D not resolved. The sequenced sample was peripheral blood. The CDR3 region is CSARLGSPTDTQYF. The CDR3 DNA is TGCAGCGCCCGACTCGGCTCCCCAACAGATACGCAGTATTTT.